The 15 T cell receptor beta chains presented below share a single source sample, sequenced in a study of OX40 agonist ivuxolimab in advanced cancers. The assay was immunoSEQ multiplex PCR, and TCRdb's table has in-frame clones only and misses some. The sample shows more than 15,000 clones, roughly 73% of them seen only once. The sample in question was CD4+ or CD8+ T cells sorted from blood, obtained in a trial of the OX40 agonist ivuxolimab. Source of these receptors: an adult with an advanced solid tumor such as melanoma, head and neck, liver or kidney cancer.

The rearrangement uses TRBV19 and TRBJ1-1; D is unresolved. The CDR3 is made up of 13 amino acids. Germline V gives CDR1 LNHDA, CDR2 SQIVND (reference sequence). Trimming left V 8 bases short and J 4 bases short, with 14 bases between. The CDR3 protein is CASLAGFSTEAFF. The CDR3 DNA sequence: TGTGCCAGTTTAGCTGGGTTTAGCACTGAAGCTTTCTTT.

The J gene is TRBJ2-7, the V gene TRBV10-3; 7 nucleotides align to TRBD1. The length of the CDR3 is 17 residues. J gave up 0 bases and V 3 bases, and 11 bases lay outside the gene matches. Germline CDR1 is ENHRY and CDR2 is SYGVKD. The CDR3 region is CAISDQDRSGTSYEQYF. CDR3 nucleotides: TGTGCCATCAGTGACCAGGACAGGTCGGGTACCTCCTACGAGCAGTACTTC.

The chain links TRBV19 to TRBJ1-5, with D perhaps matching TRBD1 (5 bases). Germline CDR1 and CDR2: LNHDA and SQIVND (reference sequence). Trimming removed 7 bases at V and 4 bases at J, with 20 bases between. This CDR3 is built from 16 residues. Here the CDR3 DNA reads TGTGCCAGTACACCCCATGGGGCCACAGATAATCAGCCCCAGCATTTT. Protein product: CASTPHGATDNQPQHF.

CDR3 region: CASSLPRRAGANVLTF. The CDR3 DNA sequence: TGTGCCAGCAGCCTCCCGCGGAGGGCTGGGGCCAACGTCCTGACTTTC. V usage is TRBV11-3 and J usage is TRBJ2-6; the D gene is possibly TRBD2 (6 bases). The CDR3 extends over 16 amino acids. V lost 5 bases and J 2 bases, leaving 13 bases between the germline ends. Germline CDR1 is SGHNT and CDR2 is YENEEA.

This clone is labeled as medium-sized. The chain carries TRBV15 and TRBJ1-2; 10 nucleotides agree with TRBD1. The germline V gene encodes CDR1 LNHNV and CDR2 YYDKDF (reference sequence). The CDR3 length is 16 residues. Germline trimming cut 5 bases from V and 1 base from J; bases unmatched to any gene: 7. The CDR3: CATSLAGQGFNYGYTF. The CDR3 DNA is TGTGCCACCAGCCTTGCGGGACAGGGGTTTAACTATGGCTACACCTTC. The variable domain in full, with the rest retrieved from reference TRBV15 and TRBJ1-2, is DAMVIQNPRYQVTQFGKPVTLSCSQTLNHNVMYWYQQKSSQAPKLLFHYYDKDFNNEADTPDNFQSRRPNTSFCFLDIRSPGLGDTAMYLCATSLAGQGFNYGYTFGSGTRLTVV.

With respect to this clone: The junction departs from the called germline gene at one end, perhaps through a read error. V is TRBV9 and J is TRBJ2-3; no clear D. The CDR3 spans 12 residues. Germline V gene sequence: CDR1 SGDLS, CDR2 YYNGEE. The chain's CDR3 is CTSSVSTDTQYF. The CDR3 DNA reads as TGTACCAGCAGCGTCAGTACAGATACGCAGTATTTT.

This clone was observed a few times. The chain couples TRBV4-3 to TRBJ1-3, with D perhaps TRBD1 (6 bases). Germline CDR1 LGHNA, CDR2 YSLEER. V shed 4 bases and J shed 2 bases, with 15 bases lying between them. There are 16 residues in the CDR3. The CDR3 bases are TGCGCCAGCAGCCCTCACAGGGAGGTGGCTGGAAACACCATATATTTT. It is translated as CASSPHREVAGNTIYF.

The chain joins TRBV7-9 to TRBJ2-3; the match to TRBD1 covers 8 bases. The CDR3 has 16 residues. Trimming removed 1 base from V and 1 base from J; junction bases left unmatched: 4. Looked up from germline, CDR1 is SEHNR and CDR2 is FQNEAQ (reference sequence). For the CDR3, the DNA is TGTGCCAGCAGCTTAGTTACAGGGGGAGGCACAGATACGCAGTATTTT. Protein: CASSLVTGGGTDTQYF.

In its sample, this clone was seen a few times. The chain uses TRBV7-2 and TRBJ2-3; D perhaps matches TRBD2 (5 bases). This CDR3 region has 14 residues. With 5 bases removed from V and 3 bases from J, the gap between germline ends came to 12 bases. The germline V gene has CDR1 SGHTA and CDR2 FQGNSA. CDR3 in amino acids: CASSIPSRTDTQYF. In nucleotides, the CDR3 is TGTGCCAGCAGCATACCTAGCAGAACAGATACGCAGTATTTT.

The genes are TRBV27 and TRBJ1-1; TRBD1 is a possible D gene (5 bases). Germline loops: CDR1 MNHEY, CDR2 SMNVEV (reference sequence). The V gene lost 6 bases and the J gene lost 6 bases, with 14 bases spanning the gap. This CDR3 region has 13 residues. The CDR3 sequence: CASSVQGIPEAFF. CDR3 bases: TGTGCCAGCAGCGTCCAGGGTATACCTGAAGCTTTCTTT.

This clone was detected only once. The chain recombines TRBV6-1 with TRBJ2-1; D is perhaps TRBD2 (6 bases). The germline V and J ends were trimmed by 6 bases and 3 bases, with 9 bases remaining between them. The length of the CDR3 is 13 residues. The V gene's germline CDR1 is MNHNS and CDR2 SASEGT. This chain's CDR3 is CASRGGNYNEQFF. CDR3 DNA: TGTGCCAGCAGAGGCGGGAACTACAATGAGCAGTTCTTC.

This clone came up many times. This chain joins TRBV7-9 and TRBJ1-2, with 7 bases identical to TRBD1. The CDR3 length is 17 residues. Germline V gene sequence: CDR1 SEHNR, CDR2 FQNEAQ (reference sequence). V was clipped by 4 bases and J by 4 bases; unmatched bases: 15. The CDR3 here is CASSSVTSSRDSYGYTF. CDR3 bases: TGTGCCAGCAGCTCGGTGACAAGCTCCCGGGACAGCTATGGCTACACCTTC.

This clone occurred once. V is TRBV28 and J is TRBJ2-7; D possibly corresponds to TRBD2 (7 bases). CDR3 length equals 16 residues. The V end was cut by 6 bases, the J end by 3 bases, with 21 bases between. Germline V lookup: CDR1 MDHEN, CDR2 SYDVKM. CDR3 DNA sequence: TGTGCCAGCAGCCCAACTAGCGAGGGGGGGATCTACGAGCAGTACTTC. It codes for CASSPTSEGGIYEQYF.

The rearrangement links TRBV11-3 to TRBJ2-3; D tentatively fits TRBD1 or TRBD2 (5 bases each). The CDR3 runs to 14 residues. Germline CDR1 and CDR2: SGHNT and YENEEA. V was cut by 0 bases and J by 6 bases, with 10 bases left in between. CDR3 nucleotides: TGTGCCAGCAGCTTAGACGAGGGGATGGATACGCAGTATTTT. Protein sequence: CASSLDEGMDTQYF.

V gene TRBV5-6 combines with J gene TRBJ2-7, with TRBD1 matching 8 bases. The germline gives CDR1 SGHDT, CDR2 YYEEEE. V lost 4 bases, J lost 3 bases, and 12 bases stayed unmatched. CDR3 length: 16 residues. The CDR3 region is CASSGEGQGARYEQYF. CDR3 DNA: TGTGCCAGCAGCGGGGAAGGACAGGGTGCCCGCTACGAGCAGTACTTC.